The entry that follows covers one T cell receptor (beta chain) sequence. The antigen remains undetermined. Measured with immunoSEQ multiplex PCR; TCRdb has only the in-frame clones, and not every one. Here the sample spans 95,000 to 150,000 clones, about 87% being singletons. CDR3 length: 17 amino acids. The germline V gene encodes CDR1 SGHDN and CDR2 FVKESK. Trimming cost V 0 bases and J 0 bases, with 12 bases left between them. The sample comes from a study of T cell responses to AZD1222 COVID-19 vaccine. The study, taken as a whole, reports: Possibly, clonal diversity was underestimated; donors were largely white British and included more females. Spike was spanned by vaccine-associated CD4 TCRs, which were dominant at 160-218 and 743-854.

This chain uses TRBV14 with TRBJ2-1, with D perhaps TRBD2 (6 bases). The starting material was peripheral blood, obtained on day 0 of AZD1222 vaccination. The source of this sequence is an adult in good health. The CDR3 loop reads CASSQDPQLASYNEQFF. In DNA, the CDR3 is TGTGCCAGCAGCCAAGATCCACAACTAGCCTCCTACAATGAGCAGTTCTTC.